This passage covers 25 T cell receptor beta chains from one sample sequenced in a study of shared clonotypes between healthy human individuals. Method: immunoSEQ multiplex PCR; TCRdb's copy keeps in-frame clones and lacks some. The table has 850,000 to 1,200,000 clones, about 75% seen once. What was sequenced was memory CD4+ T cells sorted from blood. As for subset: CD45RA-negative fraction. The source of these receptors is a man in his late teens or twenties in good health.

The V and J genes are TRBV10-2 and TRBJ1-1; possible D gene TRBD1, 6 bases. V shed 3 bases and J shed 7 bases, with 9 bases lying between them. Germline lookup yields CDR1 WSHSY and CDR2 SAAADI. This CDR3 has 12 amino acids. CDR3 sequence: CASSDPRGEAFF. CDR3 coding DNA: TGCGCCAGCAGTGACCCCAGGGGTGAAGCTTTCTTT.

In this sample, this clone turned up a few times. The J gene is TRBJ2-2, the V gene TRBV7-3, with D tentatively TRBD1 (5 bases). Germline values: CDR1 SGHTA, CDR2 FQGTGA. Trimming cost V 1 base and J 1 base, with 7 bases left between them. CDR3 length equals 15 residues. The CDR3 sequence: CASSLNTGNTGELFF. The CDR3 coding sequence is TGTGCCAGCAGCTTAAATACAGGGAACACCGGGGAGCTGTTTTTT.

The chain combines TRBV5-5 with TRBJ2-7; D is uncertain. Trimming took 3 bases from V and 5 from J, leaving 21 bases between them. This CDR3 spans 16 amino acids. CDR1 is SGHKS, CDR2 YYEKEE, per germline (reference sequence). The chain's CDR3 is CASSSRARTSGDEQYF. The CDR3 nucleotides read TGTGCCAGCAGCTCTCGGGCGCGTACCTCTGGGGACGAGCAGTACTTC.

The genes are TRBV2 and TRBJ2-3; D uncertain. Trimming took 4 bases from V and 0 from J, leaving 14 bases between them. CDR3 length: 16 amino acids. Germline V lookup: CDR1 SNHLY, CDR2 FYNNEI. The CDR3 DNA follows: TGTGCCAGCAGTGTTCCATCGGCTGGAAGCACAGATACGCAGTATTTT. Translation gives CASSVPSAGSTDTQYF.

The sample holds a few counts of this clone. The CDR3 sequence: CASSMFGLAPGNEQFF. Here the CDR3 DNA reads TGTGCCAGTAGTATGTTCGGGCTAGCGCCAGGCAATGAGCAGTTCTTC. The chain links TRBV19 to TRBJ2-1; possible D gene TRBD2, 6 bases. V lost 3 bases and J 6 bases, leaving 18 bases between the germline ends. This CDR3 has 16 residues. From germline, CDR1 is LNHDA and CDR2 SQIVND (reference sequence). The complete variable domain, with remaining parts taken from reference TRBV19 and TRBJ2-1, reads DGGITQSPKYLFRKEGQNVTLSCEQNLNHDAMYWYRQDPGQGLRLIYYSQIVNDFQKGDIAEGYSVSREKKESFPLTVTSAQKNPTAFYLCASSMFGLAPGNEQFFGPGTRLTVL.

CDR3 region: CASTPSGVQTQYF. In nucleotides, the CDR3 is TGTGCCAGCACCCCGTCGGGAGTGCAGACCCAGTACTTC. The chain couples TRBV7-2 to TRBJ2-5, with a tentative D call TRBD2 (6 bases). CDR1 and CDR2 (germline): SGHTA, FQGNSA. The CDR3 has 13 residues. V dropped 7 bases and J dropped 6 bases, with 15 bases sitting between them. Combining the CDR3 with reference TRBV7-2 and TRBJ2-5 gives the whole variable domain GAGVSQSPSNKVTEKGKDVELRCDPISGHTALYWYRQSLGQGLEFLIYFQGNSAPDKSGLPSDRFSAERTGGSVSTLTIQRTQQEDSAVYLCASTPSGVQTQYFGPGTRLLVL.

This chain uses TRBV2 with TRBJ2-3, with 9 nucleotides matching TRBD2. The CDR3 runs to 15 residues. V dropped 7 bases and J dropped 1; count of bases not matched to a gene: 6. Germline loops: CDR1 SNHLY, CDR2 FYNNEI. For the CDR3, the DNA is TGTGCCAGCAAAGCAGTAGCGGGGGGCACAGATACGCAGTATTTT. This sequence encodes CASKAVAGGTDTQYF. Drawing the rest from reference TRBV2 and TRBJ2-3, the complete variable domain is EPEVTQTPSHQVTQMGQEVILRCVPISNHLYFYWYRQILGQKVEFLVSFYNNEISEKSEIFDDQFSVERPDGSNFTLKIRSTKLEDSAMYFCASKAVAGGTDTQYFGPGTRLTVL.

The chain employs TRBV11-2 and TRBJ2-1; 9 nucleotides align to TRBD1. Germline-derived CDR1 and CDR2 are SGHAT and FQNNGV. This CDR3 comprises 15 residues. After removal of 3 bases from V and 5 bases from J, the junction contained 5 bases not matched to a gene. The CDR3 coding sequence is TGTGCCAGCAGCTTGGGACAGGGAAAAGACAATGAGCAGTTCTTC. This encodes CASSLGQGKDNEQFF.

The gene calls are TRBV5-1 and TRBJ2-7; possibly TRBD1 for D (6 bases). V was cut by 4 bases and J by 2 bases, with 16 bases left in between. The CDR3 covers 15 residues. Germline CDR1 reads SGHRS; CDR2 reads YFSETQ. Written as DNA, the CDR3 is TGCGCCAGCAGCACCCTGGACAGTCTCACCTACGAGCAGTACTTC. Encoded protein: CASSTLDSLTYEQYF.

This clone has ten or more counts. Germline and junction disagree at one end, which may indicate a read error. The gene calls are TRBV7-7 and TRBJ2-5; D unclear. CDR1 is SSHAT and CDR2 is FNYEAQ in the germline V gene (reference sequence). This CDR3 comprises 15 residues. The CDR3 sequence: CASSLVGDLTETQYF. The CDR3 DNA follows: TGTGCTAGCAGCTTAGTTGGGGATTTAACGGAGACCCAGTACTTC.

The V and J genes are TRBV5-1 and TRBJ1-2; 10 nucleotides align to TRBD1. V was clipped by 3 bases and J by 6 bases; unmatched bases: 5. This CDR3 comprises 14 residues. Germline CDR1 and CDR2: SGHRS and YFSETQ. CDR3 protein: CASSSDRGLNGYTF. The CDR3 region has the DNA TGCGCCAGCAGCTCCGACAGGGGGCTGAATGGCTACACCTTC.

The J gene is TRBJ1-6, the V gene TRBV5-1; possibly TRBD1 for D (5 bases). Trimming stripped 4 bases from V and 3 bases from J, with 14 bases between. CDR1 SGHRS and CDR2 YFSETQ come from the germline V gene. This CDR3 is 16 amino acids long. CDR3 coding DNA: TGCGCCAGCAGCCCATCGACAGACGTCTATAATTCACCCCTCCACTTT. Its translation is CASSPSTDVYNSPLHF.

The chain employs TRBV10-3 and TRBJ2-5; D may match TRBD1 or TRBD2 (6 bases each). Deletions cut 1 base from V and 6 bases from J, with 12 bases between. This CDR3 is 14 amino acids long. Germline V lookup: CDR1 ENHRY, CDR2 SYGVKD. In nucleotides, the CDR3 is TGTGCCATCAGTGAGTTTGGGGGGCAGAAGACCCAGTACTTC. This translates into CAISEFGGQKTQYF.

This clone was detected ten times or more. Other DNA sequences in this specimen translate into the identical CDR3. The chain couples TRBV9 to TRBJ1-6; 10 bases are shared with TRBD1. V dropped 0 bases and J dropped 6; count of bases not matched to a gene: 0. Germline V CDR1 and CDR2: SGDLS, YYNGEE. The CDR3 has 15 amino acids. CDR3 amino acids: CASSVGTGGNSPLHF. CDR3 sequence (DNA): TGTGCCAGCAGCGTAGGGACAGGGGGTAATTCACCCCTCCACTTT.

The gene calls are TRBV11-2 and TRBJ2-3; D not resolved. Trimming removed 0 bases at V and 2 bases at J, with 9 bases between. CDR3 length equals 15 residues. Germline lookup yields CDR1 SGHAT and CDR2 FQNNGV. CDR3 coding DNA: TGTGCCAGCAGCTTAGACGGGTTCCCCACAGATACGCAGTATTTT. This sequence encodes CASSLDGFPTDTQYF.

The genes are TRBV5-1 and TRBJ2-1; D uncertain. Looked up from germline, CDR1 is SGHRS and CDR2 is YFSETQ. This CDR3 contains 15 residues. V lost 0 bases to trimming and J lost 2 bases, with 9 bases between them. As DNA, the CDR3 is TGCGCCAGCAGCTTGGAGTCCGCGCCCTACAATGAGCAGTTCTTC. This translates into CASSLESAPYNEQFF.

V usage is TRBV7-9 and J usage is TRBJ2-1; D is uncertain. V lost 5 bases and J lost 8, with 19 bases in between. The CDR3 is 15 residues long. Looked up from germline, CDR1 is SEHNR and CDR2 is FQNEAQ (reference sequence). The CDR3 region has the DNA TGTGCCAGCAGCCTGAGCGCGGCTACCACCGATGAGCAGTTCTTC. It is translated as CASSLSAATTDEQFF.

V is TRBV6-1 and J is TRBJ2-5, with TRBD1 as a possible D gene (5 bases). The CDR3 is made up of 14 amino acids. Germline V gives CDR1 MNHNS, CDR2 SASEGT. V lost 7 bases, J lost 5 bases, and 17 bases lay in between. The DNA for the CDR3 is TGTGCCAGCATAGTGGGGCAGACGGTGGAGACCCAGTACTTC. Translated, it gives CASIVGQTVETQYF.

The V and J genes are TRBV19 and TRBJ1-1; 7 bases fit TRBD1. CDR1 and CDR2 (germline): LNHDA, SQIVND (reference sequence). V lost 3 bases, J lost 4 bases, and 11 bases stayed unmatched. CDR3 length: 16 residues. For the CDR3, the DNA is TGTGCCAGTAGTATTCAAGCCAGGGGGTCTGGCACTGAAGCTTTCTTT. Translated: CASSIQARGSGTEAFF.

This CDR3 reads CASSGNRGANEKLFF. CDR3 bases: TGTGCCAGCAGTGGAAACAGGGGAGCTAATGAAAAACTGTTTTTT. The rearrangement uses TRBV6-6 and TRBJ1-4; 7 bases map to TRBD1. V lost 5 bases, J lost 3 bases, and 6 bases stayed unmatched. The CDR3 has 15 residues. Germline V gene sequence: CDR1 MNHNY, CDR2 SVGAGI (reference sequence).

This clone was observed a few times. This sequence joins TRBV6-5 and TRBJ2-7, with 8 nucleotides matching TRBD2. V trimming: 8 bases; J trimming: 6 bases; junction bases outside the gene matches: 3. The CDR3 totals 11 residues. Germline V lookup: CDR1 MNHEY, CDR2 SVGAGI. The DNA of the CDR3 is TGTGCCAGCGGCGGGGGGATCGAGCAGTACTTC. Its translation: CASGGGIEQYF.

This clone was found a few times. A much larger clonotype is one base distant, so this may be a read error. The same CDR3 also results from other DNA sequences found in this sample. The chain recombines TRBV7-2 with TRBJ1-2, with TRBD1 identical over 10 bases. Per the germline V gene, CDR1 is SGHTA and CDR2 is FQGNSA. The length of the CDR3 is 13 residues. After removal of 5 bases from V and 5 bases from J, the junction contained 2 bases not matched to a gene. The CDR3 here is CASSPDRGYGYTF. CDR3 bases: TGTGCCAGCAGCCCGGACAGGGGGTATGGCTACACCTTC.

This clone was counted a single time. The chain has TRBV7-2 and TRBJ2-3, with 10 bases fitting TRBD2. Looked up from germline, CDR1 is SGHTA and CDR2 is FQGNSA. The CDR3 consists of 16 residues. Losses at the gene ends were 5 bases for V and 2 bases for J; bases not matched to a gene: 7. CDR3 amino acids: CASSRTSGAYTDTQYF. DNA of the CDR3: TGTGCCAGCAGCCGGACTAGCGGAGCGTACACAGATACGCAGTATTTT.

CDR3 sequence reads: CASSPPGEGKKKYEQYF. The CDR3 DNA follows: TGCGCCAGCAGCCCCCCCGGCGAGGGGAAGAAAAAGTACGAGCAGTACTTC. The gene calls are TRBV4-1 and TRBJ2-7, with D perhaps being TRBD1 or TRBD2 (5 bases each). CDR1 is MGHRA, CDR2 YSYEKL, per germline. CDR3 length equals 17 residues. Trimming took 4 bases from V and 4 from J, leaving 23 bases between them.

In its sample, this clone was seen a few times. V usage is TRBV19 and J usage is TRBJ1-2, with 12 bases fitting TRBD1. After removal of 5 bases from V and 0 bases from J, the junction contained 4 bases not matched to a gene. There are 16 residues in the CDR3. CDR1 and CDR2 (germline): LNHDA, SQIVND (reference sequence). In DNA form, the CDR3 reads TGTGCCAGTAGTCCGGGACAGGGGGCTTCTAACTATGGCTACACCTTC. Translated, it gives CASSPGQGASNYGYTF.